This T cell receptor (beta chain) was retrieved from a study of graft-versus-host responses after intestinal transplantation. Overall study context: All recipients were given anti-thymocyte globulin induction, and tacrolimus and steroids were then administered for approximately 3 years. Study findings and constraints: Declines in HvG clones occurring early post-transplant were associated with peak circulating GvH clone levels.

Regarding this clone: The antigen is unknown.

The CDR3 runs to 16 residues. Trimming cost V 2 bases and J 0 bases, with 14 bases left between them. Germline V lookup: CDR1 SEHNR, CDR2 FQNEAQ (reference sequence). The method was immunoSEQ multiplex PCR; TCRdb's version includes in-frame clones alone and lacks a portion of them. Of 85,000 to 100,000 clones in the sample, 80% to 95% were seen once. This receptor was identified in a human donor who was the organ donor for an intestinal transplant. V is TRBV7-9 and J is TRBJ2-7; TRBD2 is a possible D gene (6 bases). The source material was unstimulated CD4+ T cells sorted from spleen or lymph node cells, sampled before transplant. CDR3 bases: TGTGCCAGCAGCTTAATCTCCTGGCGGGACTCCTACGAGCAGTACTTC. Its translation: CASSLISWRDSYEQYF.